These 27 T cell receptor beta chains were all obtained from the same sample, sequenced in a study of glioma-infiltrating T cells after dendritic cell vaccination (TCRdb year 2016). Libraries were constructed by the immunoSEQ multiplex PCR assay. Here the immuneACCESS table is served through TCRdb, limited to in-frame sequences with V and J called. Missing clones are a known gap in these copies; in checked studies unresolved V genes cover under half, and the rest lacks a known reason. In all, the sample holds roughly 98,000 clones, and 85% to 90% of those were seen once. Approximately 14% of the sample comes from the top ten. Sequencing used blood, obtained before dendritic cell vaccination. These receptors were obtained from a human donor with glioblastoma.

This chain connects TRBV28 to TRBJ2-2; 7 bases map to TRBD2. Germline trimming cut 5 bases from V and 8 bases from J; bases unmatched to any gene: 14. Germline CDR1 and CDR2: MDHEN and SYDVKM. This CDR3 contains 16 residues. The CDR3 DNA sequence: TGTGCCAGCAGTCCCGCGGGGGTAAAACGGTCGGGGGAGCTGTTTTTT. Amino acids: CASSPAGVKRSGELFF.

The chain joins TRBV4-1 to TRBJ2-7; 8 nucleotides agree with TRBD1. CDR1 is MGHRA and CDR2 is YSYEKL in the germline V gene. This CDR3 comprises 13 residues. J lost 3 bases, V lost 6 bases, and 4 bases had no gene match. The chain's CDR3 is CASRGTGDYEQYF. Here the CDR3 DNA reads TGCGCCAGCAGAGGGACAGGTGACTACGAGCAGTACTTC.

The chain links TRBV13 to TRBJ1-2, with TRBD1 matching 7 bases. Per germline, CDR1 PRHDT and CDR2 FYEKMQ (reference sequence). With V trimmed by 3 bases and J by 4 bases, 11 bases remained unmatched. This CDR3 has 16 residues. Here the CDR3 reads CASSFSERGRLYGYTF. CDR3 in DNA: TGTGCCAGCAGCTTCAGTGAAAGGGGGCGCCTCTATGGCTACACCTTC.

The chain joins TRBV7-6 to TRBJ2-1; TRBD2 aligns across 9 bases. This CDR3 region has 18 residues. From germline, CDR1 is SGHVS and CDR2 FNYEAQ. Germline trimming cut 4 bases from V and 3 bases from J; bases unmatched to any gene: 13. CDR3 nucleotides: TGTGCCAGCAGCTCTTCAGCCTGGGTGCGGGGGGGCTACAATGAGCAGTTCTTC. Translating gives CASSSSAWVRGGYNEQFF.

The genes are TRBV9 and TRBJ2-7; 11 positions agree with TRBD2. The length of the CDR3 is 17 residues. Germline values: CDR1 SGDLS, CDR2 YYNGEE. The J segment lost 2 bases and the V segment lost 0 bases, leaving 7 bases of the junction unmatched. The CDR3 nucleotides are TGTGCCAGCAGCGTAGGGCCCGGGACTAGCGGACCCTACGAGCAGTACTTC. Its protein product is CASSVGPGTSGPYEQYF.

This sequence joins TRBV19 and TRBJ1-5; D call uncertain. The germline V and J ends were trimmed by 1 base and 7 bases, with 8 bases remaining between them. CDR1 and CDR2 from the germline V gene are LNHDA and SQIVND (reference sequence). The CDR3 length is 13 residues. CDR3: CASSIGGRQPQHF. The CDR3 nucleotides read TGTGCCAGTAGTATAGGAGGGCGGCAGCCCCAGCATTTT.

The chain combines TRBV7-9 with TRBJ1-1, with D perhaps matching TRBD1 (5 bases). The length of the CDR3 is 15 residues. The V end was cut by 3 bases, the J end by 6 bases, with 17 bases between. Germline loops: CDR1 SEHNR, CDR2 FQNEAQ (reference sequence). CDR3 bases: TGTGCCAGCAGCTTTGGTTGGGGGGACGCCGCTGAAGCTTTCTTT. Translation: CASSFGWGDAAEAFF.

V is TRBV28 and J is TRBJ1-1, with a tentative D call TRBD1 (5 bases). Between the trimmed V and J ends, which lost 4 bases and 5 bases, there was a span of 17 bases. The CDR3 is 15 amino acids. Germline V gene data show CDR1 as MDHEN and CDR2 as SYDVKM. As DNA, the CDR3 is TGTGCCAGCAGTTCAAGGGGCCCTGTCGGAACTGAAGCTTTCTTT. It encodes CASSSRGPVGTEAFF. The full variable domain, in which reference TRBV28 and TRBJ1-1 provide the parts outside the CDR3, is DVKVTQSSRYLVKRTGEKVFLECVQDMDHENMFWYRQDPGLGLRLIYFSYDVKMKEKGDIPEGYSVSREKKERFSLILESASTNQTSMYLCASSSRGPVGTEAFFGQGTRLTVV.

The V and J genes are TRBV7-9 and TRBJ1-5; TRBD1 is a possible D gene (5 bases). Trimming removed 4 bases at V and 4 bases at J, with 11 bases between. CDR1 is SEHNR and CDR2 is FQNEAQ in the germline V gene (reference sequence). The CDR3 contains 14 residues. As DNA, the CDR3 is TGTGCCAGCAGCTCCTTCTCAGGGAATCAGCCCCAGCATTTT. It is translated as CASSSFSGNQPQHF. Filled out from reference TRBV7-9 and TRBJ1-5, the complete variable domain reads DTGVSQNPRHKITKRGQNVTFRCDPISEHNRLYWYRQTLGQGPEFLTYFQNEAQLEKSRLLSDRFSAERPKGSFSTLEIQRTEQGDSAMYLCASSSFSGNQPQHFGDGTRLSIL.

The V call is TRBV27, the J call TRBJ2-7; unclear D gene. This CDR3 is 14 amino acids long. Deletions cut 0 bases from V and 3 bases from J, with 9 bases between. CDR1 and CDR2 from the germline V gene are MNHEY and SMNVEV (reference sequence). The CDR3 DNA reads TGTGCCAGCAGTTTATCATCTAGATACTACGAGCAGTACTTC. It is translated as CASSLSSRYYEQYF.

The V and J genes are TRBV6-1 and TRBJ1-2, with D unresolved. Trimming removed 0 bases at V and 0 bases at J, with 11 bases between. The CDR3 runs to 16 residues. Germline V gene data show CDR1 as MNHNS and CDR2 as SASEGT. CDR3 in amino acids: CASSEALAGSNYGYTF. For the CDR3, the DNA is TGTGCCAGCAGTGAAGCCCTGGCGGGATCTAACTATGGCTACACCTTC.

The CDR3 protein is CASSPGTGFTDTQYF. The CDR3 DNA reads as TGTGCCAGCAGCCCCGGGACAGGGTTCACAGATACGCAGTATTTT. The rearrangement joins TRBV9 to TRBJ2-3, with TRBD1 identical over 9 bases. After removal of 4 bases from V and 2 bases from J, the junction contained 5 bases not matched to a gene. This CDR3 is 15 amino acids long. Germline V gene data show CDR1 as SGDLS and CDR2 as YYNGEE.

DNA of the CDR3: TGCGCCAGCAGCTTGGTTCGGACAGGATCCTACGAGCAGTACTTC. Encoded protein: CASSLVRTGSYEQYF. The chain joins TRBV5-1 to TRBJ2-7; 7 bases are a match to TRBD1. Trimming took 0 bases from V and 1 from J; bases not matched to a gene: 4. Germline V gene sequence: CDR1 SGHRS, CDR2 YFSETQ. There are 15 residues in the CDR3.

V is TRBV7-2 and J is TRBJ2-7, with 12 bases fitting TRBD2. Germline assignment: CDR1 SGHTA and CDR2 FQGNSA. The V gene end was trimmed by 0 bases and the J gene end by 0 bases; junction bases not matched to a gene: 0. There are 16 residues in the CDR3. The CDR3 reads CASSLATSGSSYEQYF. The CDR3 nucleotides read TGTGCCAGCAGCTTAGCGACTAGCGGGAGCTCCTACGAGCAGTACTTC.

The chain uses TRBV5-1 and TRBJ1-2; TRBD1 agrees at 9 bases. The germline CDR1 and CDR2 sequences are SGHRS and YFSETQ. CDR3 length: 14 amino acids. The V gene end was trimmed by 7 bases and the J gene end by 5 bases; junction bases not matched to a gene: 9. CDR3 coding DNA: TGCGCCAGCGGAATGGGACAGGGAGGTTATGGCTACACCTTC. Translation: CASGMGQGGYGYTF.

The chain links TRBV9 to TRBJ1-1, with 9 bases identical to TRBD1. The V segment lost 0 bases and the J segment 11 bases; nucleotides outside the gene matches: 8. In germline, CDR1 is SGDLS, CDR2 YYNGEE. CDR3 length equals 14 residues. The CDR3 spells CASSVEWGQGDAFF. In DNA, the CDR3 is TGTGCCAGCAGCGTAGAATGGGGACAGGGCGATGCTTTCTTT.

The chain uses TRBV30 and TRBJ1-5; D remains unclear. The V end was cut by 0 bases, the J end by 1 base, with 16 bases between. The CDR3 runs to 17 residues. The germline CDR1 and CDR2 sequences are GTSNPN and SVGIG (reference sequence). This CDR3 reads CAWSVPLPGMSNQPQHF. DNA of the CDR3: TGTGCCTGGAGTGTGCCCCTTCCGGGAATGAGCAATCAGCCCCAGCATTTT.

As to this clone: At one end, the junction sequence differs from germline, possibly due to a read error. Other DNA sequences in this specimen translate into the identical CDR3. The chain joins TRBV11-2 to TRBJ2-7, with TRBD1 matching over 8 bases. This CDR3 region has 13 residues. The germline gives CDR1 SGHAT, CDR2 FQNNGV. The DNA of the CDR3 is TGCGCCAGCAGCCAAAGGACAGGGAGGGAGCAGTACTTC. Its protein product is CASSQRTGREQYF.

The CDR3 bases are TGTGCCAGCAGTCCCCCGCGGAACACTGAAGCTTTCTTT. Translating gives CASSPPRNTEAFF. J is TRBJ1-1 and V is TRBV28; D is unresolved. The CDR3 runs to 13 residues. Trimming shortened V by 5 bases and J by 1 base, and 8 bases separated the two germline ends. Per germline, CDR1 MDHEN and CDR2 SYDVKM.

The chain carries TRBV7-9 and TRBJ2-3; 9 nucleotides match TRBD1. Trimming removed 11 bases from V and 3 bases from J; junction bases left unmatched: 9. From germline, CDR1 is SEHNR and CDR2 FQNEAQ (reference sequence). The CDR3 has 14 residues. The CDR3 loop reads CAGCRDRETDTQYF. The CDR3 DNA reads TGTGCCGGTTGTAGGGACAGGGAGACAGATACGCAGTATTTT.

CDR3 sequence reads: CASSVAPDRNEKLFF. The CDR3 coding sequence is TGTGCCAGCAGCGTAGCCCCAGACAGGAATGAAAAACTGTTTTTT. The chain is built from TRBV9 and TRBJ1-4; D is perhaps TRBD1 (6 bases). The CDR3 has 15 amino acids. The germline V and J ends were trimmed by 0 bases and 5 bases, with 11 bases remaining between them. CDR1 is SGDLS and CDR2 is YYNGEE in the germline V gene. Combining the CDR3 with reference TRBV9 and TRBJ1-4 gives the whole variable domain DSGVTQTPKHLITATGQRVTLRCSPRSGDLSVYWYQQSLDQGLQFLIQYYNGEERAKGNILERFSAQQFPDLHSELNLSSLELGDSALYFCASSVAPDRNEKLFFGSGTQLSVL.

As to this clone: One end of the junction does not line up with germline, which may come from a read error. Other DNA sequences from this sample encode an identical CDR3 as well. In DNA, the CDR3 is TGTGCTTGGAGTGTCGGAGGCTCTGGAAACACCATATATTTT. This sequence encodes CAWSVGGSGNTIYF. The V call is TRBV30, the J call TRBJ1-3; D gene unclear. The CDR3 sequence is 14 residues long. CDR1 is GTSNPN, CDR2 SVGIG, per germline (reference sequence). The full variable domain, completed using reference TRBV30 and TRBJ1-3, is SQTIHQWPATLVQPVGSPLSLECTVEGTSNPNLYWYRQAAGRGLQLLFYSVGIGQISSEVPQNLSASRPQDRQFILSSKKLLLSDSGFYLCAWSVGGSGNTIYFGEGSWLTVV.

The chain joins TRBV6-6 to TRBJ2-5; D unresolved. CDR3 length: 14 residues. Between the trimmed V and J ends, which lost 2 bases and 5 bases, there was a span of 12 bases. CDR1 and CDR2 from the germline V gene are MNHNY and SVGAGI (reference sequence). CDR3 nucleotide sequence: TGTGCCAGCAGTTACGGGCCCACCGAGGAGACCCAGTACTTC. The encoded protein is CASSYGPTEETQYF.

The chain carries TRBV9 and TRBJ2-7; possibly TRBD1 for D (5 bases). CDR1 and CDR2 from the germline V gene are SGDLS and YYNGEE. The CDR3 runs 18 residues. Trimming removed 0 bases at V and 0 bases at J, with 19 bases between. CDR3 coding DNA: TGTGCCAGCAGCGTAGAGGCCGGGCCTGGGGCTCGCTCCTACGAGCAGTACTTC. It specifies CASSVEAGPGARSYEQYF.

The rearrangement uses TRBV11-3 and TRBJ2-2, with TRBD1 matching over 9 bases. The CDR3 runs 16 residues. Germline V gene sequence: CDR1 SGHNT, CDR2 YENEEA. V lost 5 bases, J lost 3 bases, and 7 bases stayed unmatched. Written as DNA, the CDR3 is TGTGCCAGCAGCCCCGGACAGGGGCAATACACCGGGGAGCTGTTTTTT. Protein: CASSPGQGQYTGELFF.

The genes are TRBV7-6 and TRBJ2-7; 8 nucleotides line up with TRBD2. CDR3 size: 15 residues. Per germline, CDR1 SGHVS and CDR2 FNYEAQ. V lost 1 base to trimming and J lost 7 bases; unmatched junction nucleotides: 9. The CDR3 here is CASSLVAGGPKEQYF. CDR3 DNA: TGTGCCAGCAGCTTAGTGGCGGGGGGTCCTAAGGAGCAGTACTTC.

CDR3 sequence reads: CASSYHETGGTEAFF. CDR3 DNA sequence: TGCGCCAGCAGCTACCATGAGACAGGGGGCACTGAAGCTTTCTTT. This rearrangement joins TRBV4-1 to TRBJ1-1, with 9 bases aligning to TRBD1. V shed 5 bases, J shed 4 bases, and the junction held 8 bases outside the gene matches. The CDR3 is made up of 15 amino acids. Germline lookup yields CDR1 MGHRA and CDR2 YSYEKL.